The 30 T cell receptor beta chains presented below share a single source sample, sequenced in a study of T cell changes during pregnancy in multiple sclerosis (dated by TCRdb to about 2019). Receptors were amplified or captured by the immunoSEQ multiplex PCR assay. Entries here come from immuneACCESS through TCRdb and include only in-frame sequences with V and J called. Some clones fail to appear in such tables; in the studies checked, an unresolved V gene covers under half of the shortfall, and the cause of the remainder is unknown. In this sample the table shows 65,000 to 75,000 clones, roughly 92% of which occur a single time. Clones ranked in the top ten supply approximately 4% of the sample. The sample consisted of peripheral blood, taken after pregnancy. The receptors derive from a female donor in good health, enrolled as a control in a pregnancy study.

The chain is built from TRBV7-2 and TRBJ2-7; 7 nucleotides line up with TRBD1. The CDR3 runs to 13 residues. V shed 4 bases and J 6 bases; nucleotides not matched to a gene: 6. Germline V gene lookup returns CDR1 SGHTA and CDR2 FQGNSA. In DNA form, the CDR3 reads TGTGCCAGCAGCTCCGGAAGGGGGCCCGAGCAGTACTTC. Translating it yields CASSSGRGPEQYF.

The chain carries TRBV28 and TRBJ1-2; D uncertain. This CDR3 comprises 12 residues. The V end was cut by 3 bases, the J end by 4 bases, with 6 bases between. Germline CDR1 is MDHEN and CDR2 is SYDVKM. In nucleotides, the CDR3 is TGTGCCAGCAGTTTTTTTAGCTATGGCTACACCTTC. This gives the protein CASSFFSYGYTF.

This chain links TRBV4-3 with TRBJ2-1, with TRBD1 matching 11 bases. The CDR3 consists of 16 residues. V lost 0 bases and J lost 6; bases outside the gene matches: 4. Germline CDR1 reads LGHNA; CDR2 reads YSLEER. CDR3 bases: TGCGCCAGCAGCCAAGATCCGGGGACAGGGGGCAATGAGCAGTTCTTC. This encodes CASSQDPGTGGNEQFF.

The rearrangement links TRBV4-1 to TRBJ1-4; tentative D call: TRBD1 (5 bases). The length of the CDR3 is 16 residues. Deletions cut 4 bases from V and 4 bases from J, with 16 bases between. CDR1 is MGHRA, CDR2 YSYEKL, per germline. This CDR3 is CASSLRQAQVNEKLFF. For the CDR3, the DNA is TGCGCCAGCAGCCTACGGCAAGCACAGGTTAATGAAAAACTGTTTTTT.

The V and J genes are TRBV14 and TRBJ2-5; D might be TRBD2 (6 bases). V lost 2 bases and J 6 bases, leaving 13 bases between the germline ends. The CDR3 contains 14 residues. Germline V gene data show CDR1 as SGHDN and CDR2 as FVKESK. CDR3 DNA: TGTGCCAGCAGCCAATCGCCAGGGAGGAAGACCCAGTACTTC. This gives the protein CASSQSPGRKTQYF.

The chain employs TRBV2 and TRBJ2-7; 8 nucleotides agree with TRBD2. The V segment lost 10 bases and the J segment 0 bases; nucleotides outside the gene matches: 5. The germline V gene has CDR1 SNHLY and CDR2 FYNNEI. The CDR3 contains 13 residues. The CDR3 coding sequence is TGTGCCATTCTAGCGGGCGACTCCTACGAGCAGTACTTC. Amino acid sequence: CAILAGDSYEQYF.

This chain connects TRBV10-1 to TRBJ2-5; 8 bases fit TRBD1. V shed 9 bases, J shed 2 bases, and the junction held 5 bases outside the gene matches. The CDR3 consists of 13 residues. The V gene's germline CDR1 is WNHNN and CDR2 SYGVQD (reference sequence). As DNA, the CDR3 is TGCGCCAGGGAACGACAGGGGCAAGAGACCCAGTACTTC. This codes for CARERQGQETQYF.

Concerning this clone itself: The junction departs from germline at one end; a sequencing error may be responsible. The rearrangement links TRBV28 to TRBJ1-2; 9 bases agree with TRBD1. The V gene's germline CDR1 is MDHEN and CDR2 SYDVKM. The CDR3 runs 14 residues. The CDR3 reads CASSSGTGNFGYTF. In DNA form, the CDR3 reads TGTGCCAGCAGTTCGGGGACAGGGAACTTTGGCTACACCTTC.

V and J are TRBV7-3 and TRBJ2-3; 8 bases line up with TRBD2. Unmatched junction bases numbered 5, after V lost 5 bases and J lost 7 bases. Germline V gene sequence: CDR1 SGHTA, CDR2 FQGTGA. This CDR3 contains 13 residues. The CDR3: CASSPVAGHTQYF. CDR3 coding DNA: TGTGCCAGCAGCCCCGTAGCGGGGCATACGCAGTATTTT.

The chain carries TRBV4-1 and TRBJ1-4; no clear D gene. Germline V lookup: CDR1 MGHRA, CDR2 YSYEKL. V lost 4 bases and J lost 10, with 13 bases in between. CDR3 length equals 13 residues. CDR3 in DNA: TGCGCCAGCAGCCCCCTGGAGGGCGGAAAACTGTTTTTT. This translates into CASSPLEGGKLFF.

The rearrangement uses TRBV6-5 and TRBJ2-7, with TRBD1 matching 10 bases. This CDR3 has 16 residues. The junction had 4 bases not matched to a gene; V was cut back by 0 bases and J by 2 bases. The germline V gene has CDR1 MNHEY and CDR2 SVGAGI. Written as DNA, the CDR3 is TGTGCCAGCAGTTACTCGATAGGGACAGGGGCCTACGAGCAGTACTTC. Translated: CASSYSIGTGAYEQYF.

The V call is TRBV6-4, the J call TRBJ2-2, with TRBD1 identical over 7 bases. The V segment lost 2 bases and the J segment 4 bases; nucleotides outside the gene matches: 7. Germline values: CDR1 MRHNA, CDR2 SNTAGT. The CDR3 has 16 amino acids. CDR3 loop: CASSDTRQGITGELFF. CDR3 nucleotides: TGTGCCAGCAGTGACACGAGACAGGGCATCACCGGGGAGCTGTTTTTT.

The rearrangement links TRBV11-2 to TRBJ1-2, with 8 bases that match TRBD1. The length of the CDR3 is 14 residues. V was pared by 4 bases and J by 4 bases, with 5 bases of the junction left unmatched. From germline, CDR1 is SGHAT and CDR2 FQNNGV. The CDR3 reads CASSYSTGGYGYTF. The CDR3 nucleotides read TGTGCCAGCAGCTACTCAACAGGGGGCTATGGCTACACCTTC.

The rearrangement uses TRBV2 and TRBJ2-7; 9 bases map to TRBD1. J was trimmed by 1 base and V by 5 bases; bases with no gene match: 3. The germline gives CDR1 SNHLY, CDR2 FYNNEI. This CDR3 has 14 amino acids. Here the CDR3 DNA reads TGTGCCAGCAGTAACGACAGGGGGTCCTACGAGCAGTACTTC. Translated: CASSNDRGSYEQYF.

The J gene is TRBJ1-2, the V gene TRBV7-2; D is undetermined. Germline assignment: CDR1 SGHTA and CDR2 FQGNSA. Trimming left V 1 base short and J 4 bases short, with 4 bases between. The CDR3 sequence is 12 residues long. This CDR3 is CASSLDGYGYTF. The CDR3 nucleotides read TGTGCCAGCAGCTTAGACGGCTATGGCTACACCTTC.

The rearrangement links TRBV19 to TRBJ1-4; 10 bases match TRBD1. In germline, CDR1 is LNHDA, CDR2 SQIVND (reference sequence). The CDR3 loop spans 16 amino acids. J lost 8 bases, V lost 2 bases, and 8 bases had no gene match. CDR3 residues: CASSIIAGTGVEKLFF. The CDR3 DNA reads as TGTGCCAGTAGTATAATTGCCGGGACAGGGGTAGAAAAACTGTTTTTT. Complete variable domain (other parts from reference TRBV19 and TRBJ1-4): DGGITQSPKYLFRKEGQNVTLSCEQNLNHDAMYWYRQDPGQGLRLIYYSQIVNDFQKGDIAEGYSVSREKKESFPLTVTSAQKNPTAFYLCASSIIAGTGVEKLFFGSGTQLSVL.

This clone has only a few counts. The chain joins TRBV18 to TRBJ2-7, with D possibly being TRBD1 (5 bases). Germline loops: CDR1 KGHSH, CDR2 LQKENI. CDR3 length: 11 residues. The V end was cut by 8 bases, the J end by 3 bases, with 8 bases between. The CDR3 here is CASRGYYEQYF. The CDR3 bases are TGTGCCAGCAGGGGATACTACGAGCAGTACTTC.

The genes are TRBV28 and TRBJ1-1; possible D gene TRBD1, 5 bases. Germline V gene lookup returns CDR1 MDHEN and CDR2 SYDVKM. The CDR3 has 14 residues. V was shortened by 7 bases and J by 0 bases, with 12 bases between the two germline ends. The CDR3 loop is CASTWDSMNTEAFF. The CDR3 DNA reads as TGTGCCAGCACCTGGGACTCTATGAACACTGAAGCTTTCTTT.

The chain employs TRBV27 and TRBJ2-1; 7 nucleotides agree with TRBD1. This CDR3 spans 14 amino acids. Germline V gene sequence: CDR1 MNHEY, CDR2 SMNVEV (reference sequence). Trimming removed 7 bases from V and 1 base from J; junction bases left unmatched: 4. This CDR3 is CASKDRDSYNEQFF. The DNA for the CDR3 is TGTGCCAGCAAAGACAGGGATTCCTACAATGAGCAGTTCTTC.

CDR3 sequence (DNA): TGCGCCAGCAGCCCGGGACTGCCTAGGGAGACCCAGTACTTC. This translates into CASSPGLPRETQYF. The J gene is TRBJ2-5, the V gene TRBV4-1; TRBD2 might be the D (6 bases). The CDR3 sequence is 14 residues long. Trimming stripped 4 bases from V and 5 bases from J, with 14 bases between. In germline, CDR1 is MGHRA, CDR2 YSYEKL.

This chain links TRBV5-1 with TRBJ2-7, with TRBD1 as a possible D gene (5 bases). V was trimmed by 5 bases and J by 6 bases, leaving 9 bases between them. The CDR3 consists of 11 residues. Per the germline V gene, CDR1 is SGHRS and CDR2 is YFSETQ. The CDR3 region is CASSQGPEQYF. DNA for the CDR3: TGCGCCAGCAGTCAGGGCCCCGAGCAGTACTTC.

The V gene is TRBV7-2, the J gene TRBJ2-7, with TRBD1 matching 7 bases. This CDR3 comprises 14 residues. Germline values: CDR1 SGHTA, CDR2 FQGNSA. V shed 3 bases and J 4 bases; nucleotides not matched to a gene: 6. The CDR3, as DNA: TGTGCCAGCAGCTTCGACAGGGCCGGGTACGAGCAGTACTTC. This encodes CASSFDRAGYEQYF.

This clone was seen only a few times. The genes are TRBV7-2 and TRBJ1-6; D is undetermined. The V end was cut by 7 bases, the J end by 7 bases, with 11 bases between. CDR1 is SGHTA, CDR2 FQGNSA, per germline. The CDR3 extends over 13 amino acids. The CDR3 DNA is TGTGCCAGCACCCTCTCGTTAAATTCACCCCTCCACTTT. Translation: CASTLSLNSPLHF.

This chain joins TRBV6-5 and TRBJ1-1, with 7 nucleotides matching TRBD1. Trimming removed 2 bases from V and 10 bases from J; junction bases left unmatched: 10. Looked up from germline, CDR1 is MNHEY and CDR2 is SVGAGI. This CDR3 is built from 14 residues. The CDR3 sequence is CASSYEGASVVAFF. CDR3 nucleotide sequence: TGTGCCAGCAGTTACGAGGGGGCCTCTGTAGTAGCTTTCTTT.

V gene TRBV29-1 combines with J gene TRBJ1-2; D remains ambiguous. V was cut by 5 bases and J by 0 bases, with 10 bases left in between. Germline V gene lookup returns CDR1 SQVTM and CDR2 ANQGSEA. The CDR3 loop spans 13 amino acids. The CDR3 coding sequence is TGCAGCGTTAGCAGGTCGACTAACTATGGCTACACCTTC. It encodes CSVSRSTNYGYTF.

V and J are TRBV5-8 and TRBJ1-1; D uncertain. CDR1 and CDR2 (germline): SGHTS, YDEGEE. V was pared by 0 bases and J by 7 bases, with 10 bases between. The CDR3 totals 13 residues. The DNA of the CDR3 is TGTGCCAGCAGCTTGGTTGCGGCCCGTGAAGCTTTCTTT. The encoded protein is CASSLVAAREAFF. Filled out from reference TRBV5-8 and TRBJ1-1, the complete variable domain reads EAGVTQSPTHLIKTRGQQATLRCSPISGHTSVYWYQQALGLGLQFLLWYDEGEERNRGNFPPRFSGRQFPNYSSELNVNALELEDSALYLCASSLVAAREAFFGQGTRLTVV.

This clone was seen a single time. The rearrangement links TRBV28 to TRBJ2-1; TRBD1 matches 10 bases. The CDR3 totals 15 residues. Trimming removed 7 bases from V and 7 bases from J; junction bases left unmatched: 10. CDR1 and CDR2 from the germline V gene are MDHEN and SYDVKM. CDR3 amino acids: CASIAFWTGGNEQFF. The CDR3, as DNA: TGTGCCAGCATTGCGTTCTGGACAGGGGGTAATGAGCAGTTCTTC.

V and J are TRBV5-1 and TRBJ2-3; the D gene is possibly TRBD1 (6 bases). There are 14 residues in the CDR3. The germline gives CDR1 SGHRS, CDR2 YFSETQ. Trimming removed 6 bases at V and 4 bases at J, with 15 bases between. The CDR3 bases are TGCGCCAGCAAAAAAACAGGGAGTGCAGATACGCAGTATTTT. The encoded protein is CASKKTGSADTQYF.

The CDR3 DNA reads as TGTGCCAGCAGGGTGGTACTGAGCTCCTACGAGCAGTACTTC. It specifies CASRVVLSSYEQYF. This chain links TRBV6-5 with TRBJ2-7; D remains unclear. CDR3 length: 14 amino acids. The germline V gene encodes CDR1 MNHEY and CDR2 SVGAGI. Trimming removed 6 bases at V and 0 bases at J, with 12 bases between.

This rearrangement joins TRBV28 to TRBJ1-1; 12 bases align to TRBD1. CDR3 length: 16 amino acids. Unmatched junction bases numbered 9, after V lost 2 bases and J lost 8 bases. Germline lookup yields CDR1 MDHEN and CDR2 SYDVKM. CDR3 DNA: TGTGCCAGCAGTTTAATAACCGGGACAGGGGGCTTGGAAGCTTTCTTT. Amino acids: CASSLITGTGGLEAFF.